This TCR beta chain comes out of a study of blood T cell repertoires in COVID-19. The repertoire was sequenced with immunoSEQ multiplex PCR; TCRdb's copy has only in-frame clones and lacks some. The sample contains around 100,000 clones, over 65% of which appear only once. Germline trimming cut 7 bases from V and 2 bases from J; bases unmatched to any gene: 7. The CDR3 is 16 residues long. Germline V lookup: CDR1 SNHLY, CDR2 FYNNEI. The TCR comes from a human donor in a cohort sampled during active COVID-19. The chain links TRBV2 to TRBJ2-1, with 11 bases fitting TRBD1. Sequencing used peripheral blood. In nucleotides, the CDR3 is TGTGCCAGCACCTTGGGGACAGGGGGGACCTACAATGAGCAGTTCTTC. It encodes CASTLGTGGTYNEQFF.